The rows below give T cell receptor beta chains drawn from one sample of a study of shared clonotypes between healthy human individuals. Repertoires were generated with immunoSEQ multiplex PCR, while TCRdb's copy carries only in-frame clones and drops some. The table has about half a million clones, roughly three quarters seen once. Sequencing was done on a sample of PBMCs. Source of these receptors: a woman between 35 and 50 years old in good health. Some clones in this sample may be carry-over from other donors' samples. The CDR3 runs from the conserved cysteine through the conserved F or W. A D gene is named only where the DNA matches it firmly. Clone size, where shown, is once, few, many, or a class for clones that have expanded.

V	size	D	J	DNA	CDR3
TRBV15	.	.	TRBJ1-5	TGTGCCACCAGCACCGCGCACAGGGCGTTTCAGCCCCAGCATTTT	CATSTAHRAFQPQHF
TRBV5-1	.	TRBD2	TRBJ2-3	TGCGCCAGCCTAGCGGGAGCTGACACAGATACGCAGTATTTT	CASLAGADTDTQYF
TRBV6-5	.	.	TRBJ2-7	TGTGCCACCAACGACAGGGAGGACGAGCAGTACTTC	CATNDREDEQYF
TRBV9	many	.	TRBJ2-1	TGTGCCAGCAGCGTAGGGATAGCAAGCGATGAGCAGTTCTTC	CASSVGIASDEQFF
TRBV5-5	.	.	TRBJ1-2	TGTGCCAGCAGCTTGGACGCGGGGGACTATGGCTACACCTTC	CASSLDAGDYGYTF
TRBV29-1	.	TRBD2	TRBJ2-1	TGCAGCGTTGCCCGGGGGGCGCCAGGGACACTAGCGGGAGTTTACAATGAGCAGTTCTTC	CSVARGAPGTLAGVYNEQFF
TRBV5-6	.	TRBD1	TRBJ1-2	TGTGCCAGCAGCTCGGCGGGACAGTCCCATGGCTACGCCTTC	CASSSAGQSHGYAF
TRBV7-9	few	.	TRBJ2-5	TGTGCCAGCAGCTTATCCGGGGAGACCCAGTACTTC	CASSLSGETQYF
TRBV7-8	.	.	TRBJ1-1	TGTGCCAGCAGCTTAGCGGCGTACACTGAAGCTTTCTTT	CASSLAAYTEAFF
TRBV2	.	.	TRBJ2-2	TGTGCCAGCAGTGTCCATGTAGGGACCACCGGGGAGCTGTTTTTT	CASSVHVGTTGELFF
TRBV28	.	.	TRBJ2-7	TGTGCCAGCAGTCCCTGGCAGCAGGGAAACTACGAGCAGTACTTC	CASSPWQQGNYEQYF
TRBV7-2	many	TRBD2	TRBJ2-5	TGTGCCAGCAGCTTAGGATCTAGCGGGAGAGGAGAGACCCAGTACTTC	CASSLGSSGRGETQYF
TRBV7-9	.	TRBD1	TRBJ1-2	TGTGCCAGCAGCTTGGACAGGGTCCTGGGCTACACCTTC	CASSLDRVLGYTF
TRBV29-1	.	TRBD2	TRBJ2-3	TGCAGCGTTGAGCCCCCGGGACTAAACACAGATACGCAGTATTTT	CSVEPPGLNTDTQYF
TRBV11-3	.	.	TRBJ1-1	TGTGCCAGCAGCTCACACCCTCGGACTGAAGCTTTCTTT	CASSSHPRTEAFF
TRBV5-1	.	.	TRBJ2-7	TGCGCCAGCAGGAGTCTAGCAGGCTACGAGCAGTACTTC	CASRSLAGYEQYF
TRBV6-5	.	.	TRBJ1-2	TGTGCCAGCAGTTACTCGAGGCGGGGCAGTGGCTACACCTTC	CASSYSRRGSGYTF
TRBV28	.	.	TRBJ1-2	TGTGCCAGCAGTACGACGGGACAAAGCTATGGCTACACCTTC	CASSTTGQSYGYTF
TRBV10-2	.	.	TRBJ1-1	TGCGCCAGCAGTGAATCAGCGGCCCTTGATACTGAAGCTTTCTTT	CASSESAALDTEAFF
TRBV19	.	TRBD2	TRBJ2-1	TGTGCCAGTAATTGGGTAGCGGGGGGCAATGAGCAGTTCTTC	CASNWVAGGNEQFF
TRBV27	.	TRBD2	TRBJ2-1	TGTGCCAGCACCGGGAGGGCCTCCTACAATGAGCAGTTCTTC	CASTGRASYNEQFF
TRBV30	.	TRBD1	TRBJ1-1	TGTGCCACTGGGACAGAGAACACTGAAGCTTTCTTT	CATGTENTEAFF
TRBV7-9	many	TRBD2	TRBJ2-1	TGTGCCAGCAGCTTAACCCGACTAGCGGCCTTGTACAATGAGCAGTTCTTC	CASSLTRLAALYNEQFF
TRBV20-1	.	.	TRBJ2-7	TGCAGTGCTTCCCGGACAAGCGAGCAGTACTTC	CSASRTSEQYF
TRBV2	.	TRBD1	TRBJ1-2	TGTGCCAGCAGTGAAGTGGGCAGGGGGATGCAGGGCTACACCTTC	CASSEVGRGMQGYTF
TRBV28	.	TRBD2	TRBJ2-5	TGTGCCAGCAGTTTAGAAGGGACTAGCGGGAGAAAGAAGACCCAGTACTTC	CASSLEGTSGRKKTQYF